This TCR beta chain is from a study of T cell responses to AZD1222 COVID-19 vaccine. TCRdb's copy holds only in-frame clones and misses some; the assay was immunoSEQ multiplex PCR. The data show some 110,000 clones, about 91% seen once. The study, taken as a whole, reports: Samples come after the peak T cell response, not at day 14.

The CDR3 runs 11 residues. The V gene's germline CDR1 is SNHLY and CDR2 FYNNEI. A remark on this clone: Antigen specificity is unknown.

The sequences come from peripheral blood, collected 28 days after the second AZD1222 dose. This sequence originates from an adult who received the AZD1222 COVID-19 vaccine. This chain connects TRBV2 to TRBJ1-1; TRBD1 aligns across 8 bases. The CDR3 sequence: CVSRGQTEAFF. The CDR3 coding sequence is TGTGTTTCCAGGGGGCAAACTGAAGCTTTCTTT. The whole variable domain, remainder taken from reference TRBV2 and TRBJ1-1, is EPEVTQTPSHQVTQMGQEVILRCVPISNHLYFYWYRQILGQKVEFLVSFYNNEISEKSEIFDDQFSVERPDGSNFTLKIRSTKLEDSAMYFCVSRGQTEAFFGQGTRLTVV.